This record covers a single TCR beta chain. The data were obtained in a study of control samples from healthy donors and cancer patients. Repertoires were generated with immunoSEQ multiplex PCR, while TCRdb's copy carries only in-frame clones and drops some. The table includes 100,000 to 150,000 clones, 80% to 95% detected once. The V end was cut by 2 bases, the J end by 5 bases, with 17 bases between. The CDR3 is 16 amino acids. Germline V lookup: CDR1 PRHDT, CDR2 FYEKMQ (reference sequence). Sequenced material: blood. J is TRBJ2-3 and V is TRBV13, with D possibly matching TRBD2 (5 bases). This TCR came from a man younger than 35 in good health. CDR3: CASSLYAGEPGDTQYF. The CDR3 DNA reads TGTGCCAGCAGCTTATATGCCGGGGAGCCTGGAGATACGCAGTATTTT.